Each of the 30 T cell receptor beta chains below was sequenced from the same sample in a study of T cells in women clearing cervical HPV infection. Repertoires were generated with immunoSEQ multiplex PCR, while TCRdb's copy carries only in-frame clones and drops some. This table lists tens of thousands of clones. Sequenced input: blood buffy coat. The source of these receptors is a woman between 18 and 70 years old with a cervical HPV16 infection that either progressed to CIN3+ or cleared (not recorded which).

Note on this clone: With the read ending 3 residues before the CDR3 end, the germline J gene is used to fill in that end. The chain couples TRBV12-3 or TRBV12-4 to TRBJ2-5; 8 bases fit TRBD1. The CDR3 contains 13 residues. V lost 6 bases to trimming and J lost 2 bases; unmatched junction nucleotides: 2. CDR3 amino acids: CASRQGAQETQYF. Partial CDR3 DNA: TGTGCCAGCAGGCAGGGGGCGCAAGAGACC.

As concerns this clone: The CDR3 goes on 3 residues after the read ends, and that part is filled in from the germline J gene. The chain couples TRBV15 to TRBJ2-3, with D perhaps TRBD1 (6 bases). Germline CDR1 is LNHNV and CDR2 is YYDKDF (reference sequence). V shed 0 bases and J shed 2 bases, with 9 bases lying between them. The CDR3 is 15 residues long. CDR3 bases read: TGTGCCACCAGCAGAGATGGGGACAACACAGATACG. Protein sequence: CATSRDGDNTDT. The full CDR3 protein is CATSRDGDNTDTQYF.

With regard to this clone: The CDR3 end lies 3 residues beyond the end of the read and is filled in from the germline J gene. The V and J genes are TRBV20-1 and TRBJ2-3, with 7 bases lining up with TRBD2. The CDR3 is made up of 13 amino acids. Germline values: CDR1 DFQATT, CDR2 SNEGSKA (reference sequence). Partial CDR3 DNA: TGCAGTGCTAGTTTATCCAGCGGGGACCCG. Its translation: CSASLSSGDP. The whole CDR3 protein is CSASLSSGDPQYF.

Comments on this clone: Germline is not matched at one junction end, which may reflect a read error. The CDR3 end lies 3 residues beyond the end of the read and is filled in from the germline J gene. The chain couples TRBV7-9 to TRBJ1-4; tentatively, D is TRBD1 (6 bases). This CDR3 has 14 amino acids. Germline V gene lookup returns CDR1 SEHNR and CDR2 FQNEAQ (reference sequence). The CDR3 DNA, read in part, is TGTTCCAGCAGCTTCGAACAGGGCGGGGAAAAA. Translation gives CSSSFEQGGEK. The complete CDR3 sequence is CSSSFEQGGEKLFF.

About this clone: The CDR3 end lies 3 residues beyond the end of the read and is filled in from the germline J gene. The V call is TRBV20-1, the J call TRBJ2-3; D might be TRBD1 (6 bases). The CDR3 is made up of 15 amino acids. The V end was cut by 0 bases, the J end by 4 bases, with 14 bases between. CDR1 and CDR2 (germline): DFQATT, SNEGSKA (reference sequence). The CDR3 region is CSARDFRGSADTQYF. The sequenced CDR3 bases are TGCAGTGCTAGAGATTTCAGGGGAAGCGCAGATACG.

To note about this clone: The read ends 3 residues shy of where the CDR3 ends; the end is completed using the germline J gene. The chain is built from TRBV5-1 and TRBJ2-1, with 9 bases that match TRBD1. After removal of 5 bases from V and 8 bases from J, the junction contained 11 bases not matched to a gene. The germline CDR1 and CDR2 sequences are SGHRS and YFSETQ. The CDR3 runs 15 residues. The CDR3 loop reads CASSDPGQGGDEQFF. CDR3 DNA, as far as it was read: TGCGCCAGCAGTGATCCGGGACAGGGAGGTGATGAG.

Regarding this clone: The CDR3 end lies 3 residues beyond the end of the read and is filled in from the germline J gene. The V and J genes are TRBV13 and TRBJ1-1; TRBD1 might be the D (6 bases). This CDR3 is 15 amino acids long. V lost 5 bases to trimming and J lost 5 bases, with 18 bases between them. The germline gives CDR1 PRHDT, CDR2 FYEKMQ (reference sequence). Partial CDR3 DNA: TGTGCCAGCAGCACACGACAGGACCCTCGGACTGAA. It yields the protein CASSTRQDPRTE. The full CDR3 reads CASSTRQDPRTEAFF.

As concerns this clone: The read comes to an end 3 residues before the CDR3 does, leaving the germline J gene to fill in the end. V is TRBV9 and J is TRBJ1-3, with 8 bases aligning to TRBD1. CDR1 is SGDLS and CDR2 is YYNGEE in the germline V gene. The CDR3 covers 16 residues. Losses at the gene ends were 4 bases for V and 9 bases for J; bases not matched to a gene: 15. Incomplete CDR3 DNA: TGTGCCAGCAGCCTCGGGACAGGCGGCTCGGGGGGCACC. Protein sequence: CASSLGTGGSGGT. The whole CDR3 sequence reads CASSLGTGGSGGTIYF.

Of note for this clone: Relative to the germline gene, one junction end is altered; a read error may explain this. The observed sequence ends 3 residues before the CDR3 terminus, with the missing tail filled in from the germline J gene. The chain has TRBV7-9 and TRBJ1-1; 9 positions agree with TRBD1. Germline V gives CDR1 SEHNR, CDR2 FQNEAQ (reference sequence). The CDR3 totals 15 residues. CDR3 bases read: TGTGCCAGCAACTTAGGACAGGGGAGGAACACTGAA. It encodes CASNLGQGRNTE. The CDR3 in full is CASNLGQGRNTEAFF.

In regard to this clone: Read sequence stops 3 residues before the CDR3 end, and the germline J gene provides the missing end. The chain recombines TRBV28 with TRBJ2-5; TRBD2 matches at 7 bases. The CDR3 is 16 amino acids. CDR1 and CDR2 from the germline V gene are MDHEN and SYDVKM. The junction had 12 bases not matched to a gene; V was cut back by 7 bases and J by 1 base. The CDR3 bases that were read are TGTGCCAGCAAAACGGGGGGTTTAACGACCCAAGAGACC. Amino acids: CASKTGGLTTQET. The CDR3 in full is CASKTGGLTTQETQYF.

As concerns this clone: The read stops 3 residues short of the end of the CDR3; the missing end is completed from the germline J gene. The V call is TRBV28, the J call TRBJ1-6; D call uncertain. V was cut by 8 bases and J by 5 bases, with 10 bases left in between. Germline V gene data show CDR1 as MDHEN and CDR2 as SYDVKM. The CDR3 is 13 amino acids. The DNA read from the CDR3 is TGTGCCAGCCAGGATCCCAATAATTCACCC. Translating it yields CASQDPNNSP. The whole CDR3 protein is CASQDPNNSPLHF. Using reference TRBV28 and TRBJ1-6 for the parts outside the CDR3, the full variable domain is DVKVTQSSRYLVKRTGEKVFLECVQDMDHENMFWYRQDPGLGLRLIYFSYDVKMKEKGDIPEGYSVSREKKERFSLILESASTNQTSMYLCASQDPNNSPLHFGNGTRLTVT.

In regard to this clone: The read halts 3 residues ahead of the CDR3 end, with the missing end drawn from the germline J gene. The chain recombines TRBV2 with TRBJ1-6, with D tentatively TRBD1 (6 bases). Deletions cut 4 bases from V and 0 bases from J, with 13 bases between. The CDR3 contains 17 residues. Germline lookup yields CDR1 SNHLY and CDR2 FYNNEI. Here the CDR3 reads CASSGGGGSSYNSPLHF. The sequenced CDR3 bases are TGTGCCAGCAGTGGGGGAGGGGGTAGCTCCTATAATTCACCC.

As regards this clone: The CDR3 end falls 3 residues outside the read, so it is completed with the germline J gene. The V gene is TRBV2, the J gene TRBJ2-5, with D possibly TRBD1 on 5 matching bases. The CDR3 runs 14 residues. Germline V gives CDR1 SNHLY, CDR2 FYNNEI. The ends were cut back, 7 bases at V and 5 bases at J, with 17 bases in the middle. CDR3 protein: CASKMTAPGETQYF. The sequenced part of the CDR3 DNA is TGTGCCAGCAAAATGACAGCGCCTGGGGAGACC.

Regarding this clone: The read terminates 3 residues ahead of where the CDR3 ends, so the germline J gene completes it. The chain has TRBV5-1 and TRBJ1-3; the match to TRBD1 covers 11 bases. The CDR3 extends over 18 amino acids. V lost 4 bases, J lost 0 bases, and 9 bases stayed unmatched. Per germline, CDR1 SGHRS and CDR2 YFSETQ. CDR3 sequence reads: CASSTPSGTGGSGNTIYF. The CDR3 bases that were read are TGCGCCAGCAGCACCCCGTCCGGGACAGGGGGCTCTGGAAACACC.

The sequenced CDR3 bases are TGTGCCAGCAGCCTTAGTCAGGGCGGCACTGAA. Protein product: CASSLSQGGTE. In full, the CDR3 is CASSLSQGGTEAFF. V and J are TRBV7-8 and TRBJ1-1, with D possibly being TRBD1 (5 bases). The CDR3 goes on 3 residues after the read ends, and that part is filled in from the germline J gene. Between the trimmed V and J ends, which lost 5 bases and 4 bases, there was a span of 14 bases. Germline CDR1 SGHVS, CDR2 FQNEAQ. The CDR3 contains 14 residues. The full variable domain, rest sourced from reference TRBV7-8 and TRBJ1-1, is GAGVSQSPRYKVAKRGQDVALRCDPISGHVSLFWYQQALGQGPEFLTYFQNEAQLDKSGLPSDRFFAERPEGSVSTLKIQRTQQEDSAVYLCASSLSQGGTEAFFGQGTRLTVV.

Concerning this clone: The read comes to an end 3 residues before the CDR3 does, leaving the germline J gene to fill in the end. The V call is TRBV7-3, the J call TRBJ1-6, with a tentative D call TRBD1 (6 bases). Trimming cost V 5 bases and J 10 bases, with 18 bases left between them. Per the germline V gene, CDR1 is SGHTA and CDR2 is FQGTGA. The CDR3 is 15 residues long. The CDR3 loop reads CASSPMGGADSPLHF. The part of the CDR3 DNA that was read is TGTGCCAGCAGCCCAATGGGGGGGGCTGACTCACCC. The whole variable domain, remainder taken from reference TRBV7-3 and TRBJ1-6, is GAGVSQTPSNKVTEKGKYVELRCDPISGHTALYWYRQSLGQGPEFLIYFQGTGAADDSGLPNDRFFAVRPEGSVSTLKIQRTERGDSAVYLCASSPMGGADSPLHFGNGTRLTVT.

Note on this clone: The CDR3 end is not reached by the read, which stops 3 residues before it; the germline J gene fills it in. The V gene is TRBV19, the J gene TRBJ2-2, with 10 nucleotides matching TRBD2. The trim removed 5 bases at V and 1 base at J, leaving 7 bases unmatched. CDR1 and CDR2 from the germline V gene are LNHDA and SQIVND (reference sequence). This CDR3 is built from 17 residues. The CDR3 reads CASSPELAGWNTGELFF. Incomplete CDR3 DNA: TGTGCCAGTAGTCCAGAACTAGCGGGGTGGAACACCGGGGAG. Full variable domain (remainder filled in from reference TRBV19 and TRBJ2-2): DGGITQSPKYLFRKEGQNVTLSCEQNLNHDAMYWYRQDPGQGLRLIYYSQIVNDFQKGDIAEGYSVSREKKESFPLTVTSAQKNPTAFYLCASSPELAGWNTGELFFGEGSRLTVL.

Concerning this clone itself: The DNA ends 3 residues before the CDR3 does, and the rest of the CDR3 is filled in from the germline J gene. The V call is TRBV2, the J call TRBJ2-7; possibly TRBD1 for D (6 bases). CDR1 SNHLY and CDR2 FYNNEI come from the germline V gene. The ends were cut back, 2 bases at V and 4 bases at J, with 12 bases in the middle. The CDR3 sequence is 14 residues long. The sequenced part of the CDR3 DNA is TGTGCCAGCAGTGAATGGGCAGGGGATTACGAG. It specifies CASSEWAGDYE. The entire CDR3 protein is CASSEWAGDYEQYF.

Concerning this clone itself: The read terminates 3 residues before the CDR3 end, so the remaining end is supplied by the germline J gene. The genes are TRBV29-1 and TRBJ2-7, with 9 nucleotides matching TRBD1. Germline CDR1 reads SQVTM; CDR2 reads ANQGSEA. J lost 2 bases, V lost 4 bases, and 3 bases had no gene match. The length of the CDR3 is 13 residues. The CDR3 loop reads CSVVRTGAYEQYF. The covered CDR3 bases are TGCAGCGTTGTGAGGACAGGGGCCTACGAG.

With respect to this clone: The read gets to within 3 residues of the CDR3 end, and the germline J gene fills in the rest. The rearrangement links TRBV6-8 to TRBJ2-2; tentative D call: TRBD1 (6 bases). Trimming stripped 3 bases from V and 5 bases from J, with 16 bases between. The CDR3 loop spans 16 amino acids. The V gene's germline CDR1 is MNHGY and CDR2 SAAAGT. The sequenced CDR3 bases are TGTGCCAGCAGTTATAGAGGCCAGGGGTATACCGGGGAG. Protein sequence: CASSYRGQGYTGE. The entire CDR3 protein reads CASSYRGQGYTGELFF.

About this clone: The read ends 3 residues early relative to the CDR3; the germline J gene fills the gap. The chain employs TRBV19 and TRBJ2-7; D is perhaps TRBD2 (5 bases). CDR1 and CDR2 from the germline V gene are LNHDA and SQIVND (reference sequence). Trimming took off 4 bases at V and 5 bases at J, with 15 bases between the two ends. The CDR3 length is 14 residues. Incomplete CDR3 DNA: TGTGCCAGTAGTAGGGCTAGCTTTATCGACGAG. It encodes CASSRASFIDE. The whole CDR3 region reads CASSRASFIDEQYF.

As to this clone: The read stops 3 residues short of the end of the CDR3; the missing end is completed from the germline J gene. The chain links TRBV7-3 to TRBJ2-2; 9 bases align to TRBD1. This CDR3 has 18 residues. The ends lost 5 bases at V and 2 bases at J; junction bases unmatched: 12. In germline, CDR1 is SGHTA, CDR2 FQGTGA. CDR3 protein: CASSEIHTGGPNTGELFF. CDR3 DNA (partial): TGTGCCAGCAGCGAAATTCATACAGGGGGCCCTAACACCGGGGAG.

Notes on this clone: Sequencing ends 3 residues short of the CDR3 end; the germline J gene provides the rest. The gene calls are TRBV5-1 and TRBJ2-1; 10 positions agree with TRBD2. Germline V CDR1 and CDR2: SGHRS, YFSETQ. The CDR3 runs 15 residues. Trimming removed 1 base from V and 8 bases from J; junction bases left unmatched: 6. The DNA read from the CDR3 is TGCGCCAGCAGCTTGAGGCCTAGCGGGAGCGATGAG. Residues: CASSLRPSGSDE. The entire CDR3 sequence reads CASSLRPSGSDEQFF.

Points on this clone: The CDR3 extends 3 residues past the end of the read, so its final part is completed from the germline J gene. The chain links TRBV6-2 or TRBV6-3 to TRBJ2-5, with 12 bases fitting TRBD2. Germline CDR1 is MNHEY and CDR2 is SVGEGT. The CDR3 spans 15 residues. V was clipped by 6 bases and J by 5 bases; unmatched bases: 7. This CDR3 reads CASRLAGGLGETQYF. The covered CDR3 bases are TGTGCCAGCAGACTAGCGGGGGGCTTAGGGGAGACC.

A remark on this clone: The read halts 3 residues ahead of the CDR3 end, with the missing end drawn from the germline J gene. V and J are TRBV7-2 and TRBJ2-7; no firm D call. The germline V and J ends were trimmed by 3 bases and 3 bases, with 6 bases remaining between them. The CDR3 contains 12 residues. CDR1 is SGHTA and CDR2 is FQGNSA in the germline V gene. The CDR3 loop is CASSLVLYEQYF. The sequenced CDR3 bases are TGTGCCAGCAGCTTGGTACTCTACGAG.

Notes on this clone: The read comes to an end 3 residues before the CDR3 does, leaving the germline J gene to fill in the end. The chain employs TRBV7-8 and TRBJ1-6, with 7 bases fitting TRBD1. Looked up from germline, CDR1 is SGHVS and CDR2 is FQNEAQ. The CDR3 sequence is 14 residues long. V shed 5 bases, J shed 9 bases, and the junction held 7 bases outside the gene matches. The CDR3 loop reads CASSHGTEGSPLHF. The sequenced part of the CDR3 DNA is TGTGCCAGCAGCCATGGGACAGAAGGTTCACCC.

About this clone itself: Read sequence stops 3 residues before the CDR3 end, and the germline J gene provides the missing end. V is TRBV19 and J is TRBJ2-4, with D perhaps TRBD2 (5 bases). V was clipped by 3 bases and J by 2 bases, with 8 bases between them. Per germline, CDR1 LNHDA and CDR2 SQIVND (reference sequence). This CDR3 has 14 residues. The covered CDR3 bases are TGTGCCAGTAGTATTTCGGGGTCCAAAAACATT. Residues: CASSISGSKNI. The full CDR3 reads CASSISGSKNIQYF.

Turning to this clone: The observed sequence ends 3 residues before the CDR3 terminus, with the missing tail filled in from the germline J gene. V is TRBV5-5 and J is TRBJ2-1; 7 bases agree with TRBD2. V was pared by 0 bases and J by 6 bases, with 3 bases of the junction left unmatched. In germline, CDR1 is SGHKS, CDR2 YYEKEE (reference sequence). The CDR3 loop spans 14 amino acids. CDR3 protein: CASSLGGLGNEQFF. The DNA read from the CDR3 is TGTGCCAGCAGCTTGGGAGGACTAGGCAATGAG.

A remark on this clone: Read data end 3 residues before the CDR3 end; the end is taken from the germline J gene. The chain combines TRBV20-1 with TRBJ2-2; D remains unclear. The CDR3 has 16 residues. The V and J ends lost 0 bases and 1 base respectively, with 12 bases between them. CDR1 and CDR2 from the germline V gene are DFQATT and SNEGSKA (reference sequence). CDR3 residues: CSARDLLAENTGELFF. The DNA read from the CDR3 is TGCAGTGCTAGAGATCTCCTGGCGGAGAACACCGGGGAG.

For this clone: Coverage ceases 3 residues before the CDR3 finishes, and the germline J gene fills in the end. The chain links TRBV7-3 to TRBJ2-2, with D perhaps TRBD2 (5 bases). The length of the CDR3 is 14 residues. The germline V gene encodes CDR1 SGHTA and CDR2 FQGTGA. V lost 3 bases, J lost 5 bases, and 10 bases lay in between. Incomplete CDR3 DNA: TGTGCCAGCAGCTTGGCGGGTCCGACCGGGGAG. Protein sequence: CASSLAGPTGE. The full CDR3 protein reads CASSLAGPTGELFF. Complete variable domain (other parts from reference TRBV7-3 and TRBJ2-2): GAGVSQTPSNKVTEKGKYVELRCDPISGHTALYWYRQSLGQGPEFLIYFQGTGAADDSGLPNDRFFAVRPEGSVSTLKIQRTERGDSAVYLCASSLAGPTGELFFGEGSRLTVL.